The TCR beta chain under discussion was sequenced for a study of blood T cell repertoires in COVID-19. Turning to the study itself: The United States, Italy and Spain were the sources of the acute and convalescent COVID-19 samples. The cDNA or gDNA used as material had been derived from T cells, B-cell-depleted T cells, or PBMCs.

Study processing details: Amplification of reference gene primers provided the estimated nucleated cell counts. The protocol was immunoSEQ multiplex PCR, while the TCRdb copy is restricted to in-frame clones and leaves out a portion. That table gives V, J and clone size, and the DNA gave D and trimming. The top ten clones hold 8.5% to 9.5% of a sample with about 250,000 clones, 85% of them seen once. Germline V gives CDR1 LGHDT, CDR2 YNNKEL (reference sequence). The ends lost 4 bases at V and 1 base at J; junction bases unmatched: 5. This CDR3 comprises 15 residues. Cohort allocation depended upon clinical history that participants reported.

Material for sequencing was PBMCs or T cells enriched from blood (not recorded which). The V call is TRBV3-1 (or the pseudogene TRBV3-2), the J call TRBJ2-7; 9 bases align to TRBD1. This sequence originates from a woman aged 45-65 years with acute COVID-19. CDR3 bases: TGTGCCAGCAGCCTCCACGGGACAGGGTCCTACGAGCAGTACTTC. Amino acid sequence: CASSLHGTGSYEQYF.